These 9 T cell receptor beta chains originate from one sample sequenced in a study of cytomegalovirus exposure and HLA in healthy donors. Assay used: immunoSEQ multiplex PCR; TCRdb lists only in-frame clones, some missing. The sample shows roughly 120,000 clones, 85% to 95% of them seen only once. Sequences were obtained from PBMCs. Every receptor here comes from a woman aged 18-29 years in good health and CMV-seronegative.

The DNA for the CDR3 is TGTGCCAGCAGCCTACTAGCGGGGGGGGCAGATACGCAGTATTTT. Translated, it gives CASSLLAGGADTQYF. The rearrangement uses TRBV28 and TRBJ2-3; TRBD2 aligns across 13 bases. CDR3 length: 15 residues. Looked up from germline, CDR1 is MDHEN and CDR2 is SYDVKM. V shed 6 bases, J shed 4 bases, and the junction held 4 bases outside the gene matches.

In DNA, the CDR3 is TGTGCCAGCAGCCAAGTGGGACAGTACAATGAGCAGTTCTTC. Translated: CASSQVGQYNEQFF. This chain uses TRBV14 with TRBJ2-1, with 7 positions matching TRBD1. Germline V gene sequence: CDR1 SGHDN, CDR2 FVKESK. The CDR3 has 14 amino acids. V lost 1 base, J lost 4 bases, and 1 base stayed unmatched.

This chain joins TRBV18 and TRBJ2-7; 8 bases are shared with TRBD1. CDR1 and CDR2 from the germline V gene are KGHSH and LQKENI. V lost 2 bases, J lost 1 base, and 7 bases stayed unmatched. CDR3 length equals 16 residues. The CDR3 DNA follows: TGTGCCAGCTCACCATGGGGACAGGAGGAATCCTACGAGCAGTACTTC. Translated: CASSPWGQEESYEQYF.

The chain has TRBV2 and TRBJ1-4, with no clear D. The ends were cut back, 9 bases at V and 5 bases at J, with 13 bases in the middle. The CDR3 loop spans 13 amino acids. Per the germline V gene, CDR1 is SNHLY and CDR2 is FYNNEI. The CDR3 region is CASAGRLNEKLFF. In nucleotides, the CDR3 is TGTGCCAGTGCGGGGAGGCTCAATGAAAAACTGTTTTTT.

The J gene is TRBJ1-5, the V gene TRBV7-3, with a possible D match to TRBD1 (6 bases). The CDR3 runs to 17 residues. Germline V lookup: CDR1 SGHTA, CDR2 FQGTGA. V dropped 2 bases and J dropped 6 bases, with 20 bases sitting between them. Here the CDR3 DNA reads TGTGCCAGCAGCTTACGTGGGGGCGGGGGAACGACTCAGCCCCAGCATTTT. Amino acids: CASSLRGGGGTTQPQHF.

This clone has a handful of counts. This chain links TRBV30 with TRBJ2-3; a weak D match, TRBD1 (5 bases). Germline CDR1 reads GTSNPN; CDR2 reads SVGIG (reference sequence). The V and J ends lost 1 base and 2 bases respectively, with 16 bases between them. The CDR3 contains 16 residues. The CDR3 protein is CAWSATGFAITDTQYF. CDR3 nucleotide sequence: TGTGCCTGGAGTGCTACAGGCTTTGCCATCACAGATACGCAGTATTTT.

V and J are TRBV6-5 and TRBJ2-3; 7 positions agree with TRBD1. After removal of 0 bases from V and 10 bases from J, the junction contained 4 bases not matched to a gene. Per germline, CDR1 MNHEY and CDR2 SVGAGI. The CDR3 extends over 13 amino acids. CDR3 DNA: TGTGCCAGCAGTTACTCGTCTCAGGGGGCGCAGTATTTT. Translating it yields CASSYSSQGAQYF.

The V and J genes are TRBV30 and TRBJ2-2; possibly TRBD2 for D (6 bases). Per germline, CDR1 GTSNPN and CDR2 SVGIG (reference sequence). V shed 0 bases and J shed 6 bases, with 8 bases lying between them. The CDR3 runs 13 residues. The CDR3 region has the DNA TGTGCCTGGAGTGTAACGGGGGCCGGGGAGCTGTTTTTT. It encodes CAWSVTGAGELFF.

The rearrangement links TRBV27 to TRBJ2-6; weak D call: TRBD1 (6 bases). Germline V gene lookup returns CDR1 MNHEY and CDR2 SMNVEV (reference sequence). The CDR3 is made up of 15 amino acids. The V gene lost 8 bases and the J gene lost 1 base, with 12 bases spanning the gap. This CDR3 is CASYQRGSGANVLTF. CDR3 sequence (DNA): TGTGCCAGCTATCAAAGGGGGTCTGGGGCCAACGTCCTGACTTTC.